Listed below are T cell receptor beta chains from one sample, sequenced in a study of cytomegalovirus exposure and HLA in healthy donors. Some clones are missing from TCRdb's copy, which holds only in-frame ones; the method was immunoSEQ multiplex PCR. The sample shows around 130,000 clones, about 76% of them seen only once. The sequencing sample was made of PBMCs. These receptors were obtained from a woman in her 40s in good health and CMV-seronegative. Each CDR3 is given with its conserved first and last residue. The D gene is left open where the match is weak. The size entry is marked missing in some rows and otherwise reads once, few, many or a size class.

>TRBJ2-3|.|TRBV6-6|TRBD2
CASSRTSEDTQYF
TGTGCCAGCAGCCGGACTAGCGAAGATACGCAGTATTTT
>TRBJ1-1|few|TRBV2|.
CASFQGSTEAFF
TGTGCCAGCTTTCAGGGGAGCACTGAAGCTTTCTTT
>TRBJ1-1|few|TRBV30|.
CAWSVRGNTEAFF
TGTGCCTGGAGTGTACGAGGGAACACTGAAGCTTTCTTT
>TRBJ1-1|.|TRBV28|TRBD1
CASSLTGFMNTEAFF
TGTGCCAGCAGTCTGACAGGGTTCATGAACACTGAAGCTTTCTTT
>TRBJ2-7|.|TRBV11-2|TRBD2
CASSLLRGAFSYEQYF
TGTGCCAGCAGCTTACTGCGGGGGGCTTTCTCCTACGAGCAGTACTTC
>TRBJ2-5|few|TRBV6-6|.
CASTLTGPGETQYF
TGTGCCAGCACCCTTACAGGGCCAGGGGAGACCCAGTACTTC
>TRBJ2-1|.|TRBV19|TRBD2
CASNPLGVVAGENAAKNEQFF
TGTGCCAGTAACCCCCTCGGCGTAGTAGCGGGAGAGAATGCCGCAAAAAATGAGCAGTTCTTC
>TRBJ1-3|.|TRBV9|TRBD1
CASSQGTGTGNTIYF
TGTGCCAGCAGCCAGGGGACAGGGACGGGAAACACCATATATTTT
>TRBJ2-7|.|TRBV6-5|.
CASSYSPTNLGEQYF
TGTGCCAGCAGTTACAGTCCGACTAACCTTGGCGAGCAGTACTTC
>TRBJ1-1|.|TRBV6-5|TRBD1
CASRTGQGDTEAFF
TGTGCCAGCAGAACCGGACAGGGGGACACTGAAGCTTTCTTT
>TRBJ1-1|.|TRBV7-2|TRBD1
CASSIRQGNTEAFF
TGTGCCAGCAGCATCCGACAGGGGAACACTGAAGCTTTCTTT
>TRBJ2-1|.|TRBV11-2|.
CASSPGGTLSYNEQFF
TGTGCCAGCAGCCCTGGCGGGACCCTGTCCTACAATGAGCAGTTCTTC
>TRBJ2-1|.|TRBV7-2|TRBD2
CASREGLASGNEQFF
TGTGCCAGCAGGGAGGGACTAGCGTCAGGAAATGAGCAGTTCTTC
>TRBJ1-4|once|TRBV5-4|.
CASSEGLATNEKLFF
TGTGCCAGCAGTGAGGGCCTTGCAACTAATGAAAAACTGTTTTTT
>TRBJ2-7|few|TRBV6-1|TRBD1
CASSRTGTYEQYF
TGTGCCAGCAGTCGGACAGGGACCTACGAGCAGTACTTC
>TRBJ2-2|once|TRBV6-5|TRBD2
CASLGLAGNTGELFF
TGTGCCAGCCTGGGGCTAGCGGGAAACACCGGGGAGCTGTTTTTT
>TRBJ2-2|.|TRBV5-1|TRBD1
CASSPRQGPNTGELFF
TGCGCCAGCAGCCCCCGACAGGGACCGAACACCGGGGAGCTGTTTTTT
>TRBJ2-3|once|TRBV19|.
CASSLQGHTTDTQYF
TGTGCCAGTAGTTTACAGGGTCATACCACAGATACGCAGTATTTT
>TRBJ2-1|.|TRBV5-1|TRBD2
CASSSAGGGYNEQFF
TGCGCCAGCAGTTCGGCGGGGGGCGGGTACAATGAGCAGTTCTTC
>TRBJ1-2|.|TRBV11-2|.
CASSLGQSSYTF
TGTGCCAGCAGCTTAGGACAGTCGAGCTACACCTTC
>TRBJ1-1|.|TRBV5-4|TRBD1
CASSLDLTGVGEAFF
TGTGCCAGCAGCTTGGATTTGACAGGGGTTGGTGAAGCTTTCTTT
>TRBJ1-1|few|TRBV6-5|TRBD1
CASSWGQGTTEAFF
TGTGCCAGCAGTTGGGGACAGGGTACGACTGAAGCTTTCTTT
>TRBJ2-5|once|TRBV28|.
CASSLFRGETQYF
TGTGCCAGCAGTTTATTTAGGGGAGAGACCCAGTACTTC
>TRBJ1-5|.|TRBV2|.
CASSEEQGQVNQPQHF
TGTGCCAGCAGTGAAGAACAAGGCCAGGTCAATCAGCCCCAGCATTTT
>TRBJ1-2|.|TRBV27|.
CASSSRDFPDSVGYTF
TGTGCCAGCAGTTCGAGGGATTTTCCTGATTCTGTGGGCTACACCTTC
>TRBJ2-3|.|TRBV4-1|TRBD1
CASSQDAWDRGTDTQYF
TGCGCCAGCAGCCAAGATGCTTGGGACAGGGGCACAGATACGCAGTATTTT
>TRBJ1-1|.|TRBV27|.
CASRQGSEAFF
TGTGCCAGCAGACAGGGTTCCGAAGCTTTCTTT
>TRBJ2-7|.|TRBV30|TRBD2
CAWRERGVKGYEQYF
TGTGCCTGGAGGGAGCGGGGGGTCAAGGGATACGAGCAGTACTTC
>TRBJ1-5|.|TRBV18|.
CASSPDRGGQPQHF
TGTGCCAGCTCACCGGACCGCGGAGGTCAGCCCCAGCATTTT
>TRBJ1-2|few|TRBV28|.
CATSSTSNYGYTF
TGTGCCACCTCCTCGACATCGAACTATGGCTACACCTTC
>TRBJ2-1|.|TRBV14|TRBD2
CASSPLAGGSLVQFF
TGTGCCAGCAGCCCACTAGCGGGAGGATCGCTGGTGCAGTTCTTC
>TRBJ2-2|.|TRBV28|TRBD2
CASSFLLGGRAGELFF
TGTGCCAGCAGTTTCCTACTCGGGGGGAGGGCCGGGGAGCTGTTTTTT
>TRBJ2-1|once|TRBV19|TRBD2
CASSERGPYNEQFF
TGTGCCAGTAGTGAGCGGGGGCCCTACAATGAGCAGTTCTTC
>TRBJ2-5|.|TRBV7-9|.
CASSSGETQYF
TGTGCCAGCAGCTCCGGAGAGACCCAGTACTTC
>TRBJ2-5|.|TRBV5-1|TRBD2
CASSAGGAGETQYF
TGCGCCAGCAGCGCCGGGGGGGCGGGGGAGACCCAGTACTTC
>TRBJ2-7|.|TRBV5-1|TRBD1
CASSLSGTGIEQYF
TGCGCCAGCAGCCTGTCCGGGACAGGGATAGAGCAGTACTTC
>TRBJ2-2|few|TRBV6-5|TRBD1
CASSDRGLAGELFF
TGTGCCAGCAGTGACAGGGGGCTCGCCGGGGAGCTGTTTTTT
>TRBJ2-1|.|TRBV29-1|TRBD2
CSVAAGARYNEQFF
TGCAGCGTCGCAGCGGGAGCGCGATACAATGAGCAGTTCTTC
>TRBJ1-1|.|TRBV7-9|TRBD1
CASSLGDRENTEAFF
TGTGCCAGCAGCTTGGGGGACAGGGAGAACACTGAAGCTTTCTTT
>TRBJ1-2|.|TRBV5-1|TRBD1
CASSLAGQGTTNYGYTF
TGCGCCAGCAGCTTGGCGGGACAGGGGACCACTAACTATGGCTACACCTTC
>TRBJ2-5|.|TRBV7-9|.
CASSYDWEETQYF
TGTGCCAGCAGCTACGACTGGGAGGAGACCCAGTACTTC
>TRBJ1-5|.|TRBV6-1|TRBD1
CASRDRVNQPQHF
TGTGCCAGCAGGGACAGGGTAAATCAGCCCCAGCATTTT
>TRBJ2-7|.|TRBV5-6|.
CASSLWVTNSYEQYF
TGTGCCAGCAGCTTGTGGGTGACTAACTCCTACGAGCAGTACTTC